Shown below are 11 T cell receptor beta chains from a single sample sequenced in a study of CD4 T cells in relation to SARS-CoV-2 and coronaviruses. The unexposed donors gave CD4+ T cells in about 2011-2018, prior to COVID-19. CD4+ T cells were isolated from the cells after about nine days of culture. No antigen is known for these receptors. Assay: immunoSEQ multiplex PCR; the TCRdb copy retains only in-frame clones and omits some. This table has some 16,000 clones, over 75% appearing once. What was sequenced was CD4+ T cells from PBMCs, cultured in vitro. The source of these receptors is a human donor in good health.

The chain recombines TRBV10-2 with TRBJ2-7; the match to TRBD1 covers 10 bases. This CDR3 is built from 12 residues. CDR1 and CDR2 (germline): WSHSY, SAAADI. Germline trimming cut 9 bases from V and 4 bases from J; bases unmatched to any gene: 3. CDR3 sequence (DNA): TGCGCCAGTAGGGACAGGGGTTACGAGCAGTACTTC. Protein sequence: CASRDRGYEQYF.

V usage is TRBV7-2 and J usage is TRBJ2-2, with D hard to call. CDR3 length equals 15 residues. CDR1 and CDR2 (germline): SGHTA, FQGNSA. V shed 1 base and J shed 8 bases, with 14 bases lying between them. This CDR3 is CASSLGGYLMGELFF. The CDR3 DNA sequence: TGTGCCAGCAGCTTAGGCGGCTACCTTATGGGGGAGCTGTTTTTT.

The CDR3 loop reads CASSSIGNTEAFF. The CDR3 DNA follows: TGCGCCAGCAGCTCAATAGGGAACACTGAAGCTTTCTTT. This chain connects TRBV5-1 to TRBJ1-1, with unresolved D. The CDR3 is 13 amino acids. V was shortened by 3 bases and J by 1 base, with 7 bases between the two germline ends. The V gene's germline CDR1 is SGHRS and CDR2 YFSETQ.

The CDR3 spells CASSFSGSEAFF. The CDR3 bases are TGTGCCAGCAGCTTTTCAGGATCTGAAGCTTTCTTT. The chain employs TRBV3-1 (or the pseudogene TRBV3-2) and TRBJ1-1, with D unresolved. V gave up 5 bases and J gave up 6 bases, with 10 bases separating them. This CDR3 is built from 12 residues. CDR1 is LGHDT and CDR2 is YNNKEL in the germline V gene (reference sequence).

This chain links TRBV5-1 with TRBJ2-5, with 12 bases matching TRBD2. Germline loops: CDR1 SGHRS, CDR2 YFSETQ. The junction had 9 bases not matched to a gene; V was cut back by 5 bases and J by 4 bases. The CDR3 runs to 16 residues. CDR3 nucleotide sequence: TGCGCCAGCAGAAAAGGGACTAGCGGGCTGTTAGAGACCCAGTACTTC. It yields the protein CASRKGTSGLLETQYF. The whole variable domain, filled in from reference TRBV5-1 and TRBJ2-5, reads KAGVTQTPRYLIKTRGQQVTLSCSPISGHRSVSWYQQTPGQGLQFLFEYFSETQRNKGNFPGRFSGRQFSNSRSEMNVSTLELGDSALYLCASRKGTSGLLETQYFGPGTRLLVL.

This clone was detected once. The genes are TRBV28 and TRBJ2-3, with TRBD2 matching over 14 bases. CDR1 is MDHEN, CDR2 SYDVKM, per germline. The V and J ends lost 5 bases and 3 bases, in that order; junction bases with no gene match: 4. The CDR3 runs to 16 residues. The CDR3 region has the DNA TGTGCCAGCAGTGAGACTAGCGGGAGGGTTACAGATACGCAGTATTTT. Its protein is CASSETSGRVTDTQYF.

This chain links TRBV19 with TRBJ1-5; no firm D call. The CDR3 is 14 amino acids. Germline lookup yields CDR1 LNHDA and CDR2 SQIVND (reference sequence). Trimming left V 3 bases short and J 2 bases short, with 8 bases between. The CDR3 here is CASSIRRGNQPQHF. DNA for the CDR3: TGTGCCAGTAGTATCCGTCGCGGCAATCAGCCCCAGCATTTT.

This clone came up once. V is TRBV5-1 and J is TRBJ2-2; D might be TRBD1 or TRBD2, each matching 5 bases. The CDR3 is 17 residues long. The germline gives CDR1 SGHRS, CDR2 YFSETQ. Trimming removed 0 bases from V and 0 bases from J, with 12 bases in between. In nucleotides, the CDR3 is TGCGCCAGCAGCTTGGACGTTGGGGGAGCGAACACCGGGGAGCTGTTTTTT. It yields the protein CASSLDVGGANTGELFF.

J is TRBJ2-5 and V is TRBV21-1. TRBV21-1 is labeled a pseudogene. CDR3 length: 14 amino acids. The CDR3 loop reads CASTGRDLQETQYF. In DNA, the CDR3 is TGTGCCAGCACGGGACGGGACCTACAAGAGACCCAGTACTTC.

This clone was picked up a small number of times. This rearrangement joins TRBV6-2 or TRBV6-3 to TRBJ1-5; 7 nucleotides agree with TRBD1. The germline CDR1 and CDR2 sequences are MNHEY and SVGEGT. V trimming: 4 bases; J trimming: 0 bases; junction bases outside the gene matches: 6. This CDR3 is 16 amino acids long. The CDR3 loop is CASSSQDRDSNQPQHF. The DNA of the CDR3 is TGTGCCAGCAGTTCCCAAGACAGGGATAGCAATCAGCCCCAGCATTTT.

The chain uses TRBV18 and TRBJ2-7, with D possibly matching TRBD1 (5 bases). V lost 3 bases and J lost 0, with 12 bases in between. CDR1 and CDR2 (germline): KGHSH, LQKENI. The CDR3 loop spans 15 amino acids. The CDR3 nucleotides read TGTGCCAGCTCACCTGGACAATACAGCTCCTACGAGCAGTACTTC. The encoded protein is CASSPGQYSSYEQYF.